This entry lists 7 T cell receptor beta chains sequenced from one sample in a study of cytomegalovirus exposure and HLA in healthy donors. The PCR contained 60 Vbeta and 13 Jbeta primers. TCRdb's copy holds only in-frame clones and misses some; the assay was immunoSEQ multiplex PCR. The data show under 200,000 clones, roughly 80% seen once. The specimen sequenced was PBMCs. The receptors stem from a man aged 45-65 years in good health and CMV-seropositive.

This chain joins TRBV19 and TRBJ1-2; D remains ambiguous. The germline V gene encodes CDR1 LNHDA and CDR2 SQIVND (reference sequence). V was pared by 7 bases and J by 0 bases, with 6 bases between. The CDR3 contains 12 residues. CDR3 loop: CASTFSNYGYTF. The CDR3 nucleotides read TGTGCCAGTACTTTCTCTAACTATGGCTACACCTTC.

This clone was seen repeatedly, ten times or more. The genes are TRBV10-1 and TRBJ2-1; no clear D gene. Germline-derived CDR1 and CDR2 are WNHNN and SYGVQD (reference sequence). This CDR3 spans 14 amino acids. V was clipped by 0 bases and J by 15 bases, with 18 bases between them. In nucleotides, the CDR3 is TGCGCCAGCAGTGAGTCAATTTCGGAGAGAATAAGGTTCTTC. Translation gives CASSESISERIRFF.

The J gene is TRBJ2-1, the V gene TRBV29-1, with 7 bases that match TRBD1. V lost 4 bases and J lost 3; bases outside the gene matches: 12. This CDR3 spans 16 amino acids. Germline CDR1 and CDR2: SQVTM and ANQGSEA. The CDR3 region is CSVAGATGIHYNEQFF. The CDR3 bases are TGCAGCGTTGCCGGTGCGACAGGGATCCACTACAATGAGCAGTTCTTC.

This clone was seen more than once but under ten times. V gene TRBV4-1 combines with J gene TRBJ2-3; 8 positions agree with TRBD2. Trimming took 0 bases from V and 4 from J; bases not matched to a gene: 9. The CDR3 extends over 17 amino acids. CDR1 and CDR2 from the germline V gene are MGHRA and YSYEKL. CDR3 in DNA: TGCGCCAGCAGCCAAGATTGGTCGGGGGGGCCGTCAGATACGCAGTATTTT. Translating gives CASSQDWSGGPSDTQYF.

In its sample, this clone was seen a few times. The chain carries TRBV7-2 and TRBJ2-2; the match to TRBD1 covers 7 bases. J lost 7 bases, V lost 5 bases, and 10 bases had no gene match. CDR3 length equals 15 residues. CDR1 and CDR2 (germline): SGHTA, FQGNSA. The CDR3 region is CASSIDRASGGELFF. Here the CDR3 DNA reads TGTGCCAGCAGCATCGACAGGGCCAGCGGCGGGGAGCTGTTTTTT.

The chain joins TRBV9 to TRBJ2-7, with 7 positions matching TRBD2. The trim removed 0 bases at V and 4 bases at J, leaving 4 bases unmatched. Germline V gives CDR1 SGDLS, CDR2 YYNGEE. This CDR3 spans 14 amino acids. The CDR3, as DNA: TGTGCCAGCAGCGTAGAAGTTAGCGGGTACGAGCAGTACTTC. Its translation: CASSVEVSGYEQYF.

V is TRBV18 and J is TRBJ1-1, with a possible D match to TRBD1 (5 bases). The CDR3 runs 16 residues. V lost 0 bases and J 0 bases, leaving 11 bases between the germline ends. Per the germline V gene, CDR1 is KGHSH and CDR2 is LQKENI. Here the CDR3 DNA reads TGTGCCAGCTCACCACCGACAGCATTCATGAACACTGAAGCTTTCTTT. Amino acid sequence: CASSPPTAFMNTEAFF.